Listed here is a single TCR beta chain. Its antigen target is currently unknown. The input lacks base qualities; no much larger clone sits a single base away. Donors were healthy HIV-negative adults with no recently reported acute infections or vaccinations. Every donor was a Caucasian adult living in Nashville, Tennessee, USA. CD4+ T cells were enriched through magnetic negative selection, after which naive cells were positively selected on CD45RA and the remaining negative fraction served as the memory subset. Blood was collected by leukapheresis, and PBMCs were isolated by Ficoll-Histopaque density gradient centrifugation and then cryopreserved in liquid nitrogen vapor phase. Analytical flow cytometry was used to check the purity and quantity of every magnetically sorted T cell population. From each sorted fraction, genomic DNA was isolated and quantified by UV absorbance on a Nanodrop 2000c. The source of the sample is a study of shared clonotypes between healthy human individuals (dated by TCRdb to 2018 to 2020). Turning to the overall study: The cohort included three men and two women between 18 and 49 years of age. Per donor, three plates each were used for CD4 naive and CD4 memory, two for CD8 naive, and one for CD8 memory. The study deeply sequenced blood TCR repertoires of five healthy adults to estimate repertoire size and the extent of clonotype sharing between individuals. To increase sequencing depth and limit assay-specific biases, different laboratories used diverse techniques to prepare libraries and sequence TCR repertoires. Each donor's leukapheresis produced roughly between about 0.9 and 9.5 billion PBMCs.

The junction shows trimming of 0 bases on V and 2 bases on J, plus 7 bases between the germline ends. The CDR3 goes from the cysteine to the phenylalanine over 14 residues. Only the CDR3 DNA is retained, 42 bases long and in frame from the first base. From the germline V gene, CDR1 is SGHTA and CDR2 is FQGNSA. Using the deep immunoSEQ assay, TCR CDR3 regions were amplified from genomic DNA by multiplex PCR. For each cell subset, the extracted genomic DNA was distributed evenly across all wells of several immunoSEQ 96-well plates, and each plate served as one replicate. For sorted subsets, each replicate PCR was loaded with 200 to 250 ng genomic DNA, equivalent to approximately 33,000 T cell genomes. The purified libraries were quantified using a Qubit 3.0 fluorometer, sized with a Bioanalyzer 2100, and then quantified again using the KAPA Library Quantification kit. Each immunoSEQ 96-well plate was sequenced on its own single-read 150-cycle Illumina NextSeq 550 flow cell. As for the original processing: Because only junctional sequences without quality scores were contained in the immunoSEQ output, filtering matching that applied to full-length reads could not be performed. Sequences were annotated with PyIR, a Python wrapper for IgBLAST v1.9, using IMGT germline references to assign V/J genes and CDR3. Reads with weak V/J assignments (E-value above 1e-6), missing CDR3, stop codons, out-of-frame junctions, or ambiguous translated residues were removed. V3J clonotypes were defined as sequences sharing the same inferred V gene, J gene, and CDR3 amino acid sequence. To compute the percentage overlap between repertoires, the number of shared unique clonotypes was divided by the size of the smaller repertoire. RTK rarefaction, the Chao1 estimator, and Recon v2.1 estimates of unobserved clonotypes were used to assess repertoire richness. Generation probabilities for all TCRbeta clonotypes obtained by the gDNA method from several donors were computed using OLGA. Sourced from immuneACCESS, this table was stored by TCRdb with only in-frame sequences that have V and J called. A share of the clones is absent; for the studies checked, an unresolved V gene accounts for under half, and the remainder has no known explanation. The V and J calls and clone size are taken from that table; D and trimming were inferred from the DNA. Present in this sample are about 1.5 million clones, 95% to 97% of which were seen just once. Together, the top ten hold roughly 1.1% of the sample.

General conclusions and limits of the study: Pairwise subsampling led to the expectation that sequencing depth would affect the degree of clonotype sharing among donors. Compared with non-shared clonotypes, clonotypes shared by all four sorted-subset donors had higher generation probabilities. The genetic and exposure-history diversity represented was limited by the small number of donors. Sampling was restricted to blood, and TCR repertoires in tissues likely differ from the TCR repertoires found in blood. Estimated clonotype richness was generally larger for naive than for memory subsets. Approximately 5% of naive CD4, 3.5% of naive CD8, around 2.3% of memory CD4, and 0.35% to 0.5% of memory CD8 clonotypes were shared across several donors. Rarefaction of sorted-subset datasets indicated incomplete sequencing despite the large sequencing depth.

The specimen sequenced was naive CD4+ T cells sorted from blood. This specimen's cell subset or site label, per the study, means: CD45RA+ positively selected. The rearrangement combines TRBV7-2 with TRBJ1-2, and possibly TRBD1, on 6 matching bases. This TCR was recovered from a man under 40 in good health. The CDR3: CASSLAGTNYGYTF. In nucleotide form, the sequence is TGTGCCAGCAGCTTAGCAGGGACAAACTATGGCTACACCTTC. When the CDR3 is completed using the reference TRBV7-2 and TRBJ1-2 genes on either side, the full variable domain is GAGVSQSPSNKVTEKGKDVELRCDPISGHTALYWYRQSLGQGLEFLIYFQGNSAPDKSGLPSDRFSAERTGGSVSTLTIQRTQQEDSAVYLCASSLAGTNYGYTFGSGTRLTVV.